This TCR beta chain was recorded in a study of PD-1 blockade in classical Hodgkin lymphoma. Broader study findings: Excluded were patients who started nivolumab under 1 year after ASCT, a group that had lower diversity. Newly diagnosed patients had baseline TCR diversity that was reportedly lower than that of healthy donors. Complete responders' baseline diversity resembled that of newly diagnosed patients.

Each of the patients experienced relapse following autologous stem cell transplantation, and their brentuximab vedotin exposure differed. Remarks on this clone: What it recognizes is unknown.

Germline CDR1 reads MNHNY; CDR2 reads SVGAGI (reference sequence). The CDR3 contains 14 residues. The ends lost 8 bases at V and 9 bases at J; junction bases unmatched: 10. TCRdb keeps only in-frame clones here, not all; method: immunoSEQ multiplex PCR. The sample has some 60,000 clones; approximately 90% are singletons. This TCR was recovered from a human donor with classical Hodgkin lymphoma. The chain links TRBV6-6 to TRBJ2-1; 10 nucleotides align to TRBD2. The material was peripheral blood mononuclear cells (PBMCs), obtained at baseline. As DNA, the CDR3 is TGTGCCAGCGATGGACTAGCGGACGAACTTGAGCAGTTCTTC. It yields the protein CASDGLADELEQFF.